A selection of T cell receptor beta chains follows, all from one sample in a study of OX40 agonist ivuxolimab in advanced cancers. The method was immunoSEQ multiplex PCR; TCRdb's version includes in-frame clones alone and lacks a portion of them. The repertoire consists of some 35,000 clones, with 60% to 85% occurring once and the leading ten covering over 20%. Specimen: CD4+ or CD8+ T cells sorted from blood, collected in a trial of the OX40 agonist ivuxolimab. These receptors originate from an adult with an advanced solid tumor such as melanoma, head and neck, liver or kidney cancer. Both conserved end residues are part of each CDR3. Each record gives: D gene, V gene, J gene, clone size, CDR3 protein, CDR3 DNA. A D gene is named only where the DNA matches it firmly. Expanded clones are given a class, and other clones once, few, many or no size at all.

D gene: -
V gene: TRBV2
J gene: TRBJ1-1
clone size: -
CDR3 protein: CAIKGRGNTEAFF
CDR3 DNA: TGTGCCATTAAGGGTAGAGGAAACACTGAAGCTTTCTTT

D gene: -
V gene: TRBV6-5
J gene: TRBJ1-1
clone size: once
CDR3 protein: CASRRGGAMNTEAFF
CDR3 DNA: TGTGCCAGCAGGCGGGGGGGGGCCATGAACACTGAAGCTTTCTTT

D gene: -
V gene: TRBV6-1
J gene: TRBJ1-3
clone size: -
CDR3 protein: CASSAPDSGNTIYF
CDR3 DNA: TGTGCCAGCAGTGCACCAGACTCTGGAAACACCATATATTTT

D gene: -
V gene: TRBV7-9
J gene: TRBJ2-1
clone size: once
CDR3 protein: CASSDGGEQFF
CDR3 DNA: TGTGCCAGCAGCGACGGGGGTGAGCAGTTCTTC

D gene: TRBD1
V gene: TRBV5-4
J gene: TRBJ2-5
clone size: -
CDR3 protein: CASSRDPGQGETQYF
CDR3 DNA: TGTGCCAGCAGCCGAGATCCGGGACAGGGGGAGACCCAGTACTTC

D gene: -
V gene: TRBV7-2
J gene: TRBJ2-5
clone size: -
CDR3 protein: CASSPYAETQYF
CDR3 DNA: TGTGCCAGCAGCCCTTACGCTGAGACCCAGTACTTC

D gene: -
V gene: TRBV4-1
J gene: TRBJ1-1
clone size: -
CDR3 protein: CASSQPGRGATPEAFF
CDR3 DNA: TGCGCCAGCAGCCAGCCAGGTCGGGGGGCGACCCCTGAAGCTTTCTTT

D gene: -
V gene: TRBV6-6
J gene: TRBJ1-1
clone size: -
CDR3 protein: CASSSKDVTEAFF
CDR3 DNA: TGTGCCAGCAGTTCCAAGGATGTCACTGAAGCTTTCTTT

D gene: -
V gene: TRBV6-6
J gene: TRBJ1-1
clone size: -
CDR3 protein: CASSYSQGVAFF
CDR3 DNA: TGTGCCAGCAGTTACTCGCAGGGCGTAGCTTTCTTT

D gene: -
V gene: TRBV9
J gene: TRBJ2-5
clone size: -
CDR3 protein: CASSAGNGGETQYF
CDR3 DNA: TGTGCCAGCAGCGCGGGTAACGGGGGTGAGACCCAGTACTTC

D gene: TRBD2
V gene: TRBV19
J gene: TRBJ2-1
clone size: -
CDR3 protein: CASSIGLAGGQGEQFF
CDR3 DNA: TGTGCCAGTAGTATAGGGCTAGCGGGGGGGCAGGGTGAGCAGTTCTTC

D gene: -
V gene: TRBV7-8
J gene: TRBJ2-7
clone size: -
CDR3 protein: CASSLNGAYEQYF
CDR3 DNA: TGTGCCAGCAGCTTAAACGGGGCCTACGAGCAGTACTTC

D gene: -
V gene: TRBV6-5
J gene: TRBJ2-7
clone size: -
CDR3 protein: CASSYSSSHEQYF
CDR3 DNA: TGTGCCAGCAGTTATTCCAGTAGCCACGAGCAGTACTTC

D gene: -
V gene: TRBV30
J gene: TRBJ1-1
clone size: -
CDR3 protein: CASTGYGTEAFF
CDR3 DNA: TGTGCCAGTACAGGGTACGGCACTGAAGCTTTCTTT

D gene: -
V gene: TRBV10-1
J gene: TRBJ1-1
clone size: -
CDR3 protein: CASSDFGKGTEAFF
CDR3 DNA: TGCGCCAGCAGTGATTTTGGGAAAGGCACTGAAGCTTTCTTT

D gene: TRBD1
V gene: TRBV5-8
J gene: TRBJ2-5
clone size: once
CDR3 protein: CASSLFKGTAIQETQYF
CDR3 DNA: TGTGCCAGCAGCTTATTTAAGGGGACAGCAATACAAGAGACCCAGTACTTC

D gene: -
V gene: TRBV6-6
J gene: TRBJ1-1
clone size: -
CDR3 protein: CASSPPGRGQNTEAFF
CDR3 DNA: TGTGCCAGCAGCCCTCCGGGCAGGGGCCAGAACACTGAAGCTTTCTTT

D gene: -
V gene: TRBV7-9
J gene: TRBJ2-1
clone size: -
CDR3 protein: CASGATVAYNEQFF
CDR3 DNA: TGTGCCAGCGGAGCGACCGTAGCTTACAATGAGCAGTTCTTC

D gene: -
V gene: TRBV6-6
J gene: TRBJ1-2
clone size: -
CDR3 protein: CASTREVLYGYTF
CDR3 DNA: TGTGCCAGCACCAGGGAGGTCCTATATGGCTACACCTTC

D gene: -
V gene: TRBV27
J gene: TRBJ1-2
clone size: medium-sized
CDR3 protein: CASSLQGGYGYTF
CDR3 DNA: TGTGCCAGCAGTTTACAGGGTGGGTACGGCTACACCTTC

D gene: -
V gene: TRBV6-9
J gene: TRBJ2-7
clone size: -
CDR3 protein: CASSYPTYEQYF
CDR3 DNA: TGTGCCAGCAGTTACCCCACCTACGAGCAGTACTTC

D gene: TRBD1
V gene: TRBV6-5
J gene: TRBJ1-5
clone size: -
CDR3 protein: CASSYSGTGKQPQHF
CDR3 DNA: TGTGCCAGCAGTTACTCAGGGACAGGGAAACAGCCCCAGCATTTT

D gene: -
V gene: TRBV28
J gene: TRBJ1-2
clone size: -
CDR3 protein: CATSPGVAGYTF
CDR3 DNA: TGTGCCACTTCTCCGGGGGTAGCTGGCTACACCTTC

D gene: -
V gene: TRBV2
J gene: TRBJ2-5
clone size: -
CDR3 protein: CASSDGGPETQYF
CDR3 DNA: TGTGCCAGCAGTGACGGGGGGCCGGAGACCCAGTACTTC

D gene: TRBD1
V gene: TRBV14
J gene: TRBJ1-1
clone size: -
CDR3 protein: CASSPWTGLLDTEAFF
CDR3 DNA: TGTGCCAGCAGCCCGTGGACAGGGCTCTTGGACACTGAAGCTTTCTTT

D gene: TRBD1
V gene: TRBV18
J gene: TRBJ2-1
clone size: -
CDR3 protein: CASSPGQIYNEQFF
CDR3 DNA: TGTGCCAGCTCACCGGGACAGATATACAATGAGCAGTTCTTC

D gene: -
V gene: TRBV9
J gene: TRBJ1-1
clone size: -
CDR3 protein: CASGTGWGNTEAFF
CDR3 DNA: TGTGCCAGCGGAACAGGGTGGGGGAACACTGAAGCTTTCTTT

D gene: -
V gene: TRBV6-1
J gene: TRBJ1-3
clone size: once
CDR3 protein: CASSAGELSGNTIYF
CDR3 DNA: TGTGCCAGCAGCGCGGGGGAACTCTCTGGAAACACCATATATTTT

D gene: -
V gene: TRBV5-1
J gene: TRBJ1-2
clone size: -
CDR3 protein: CASSVRTANYGYTF
CDR3 DNA: TGCGCCAGCAGCGTTAGGACGGCTAACTATGGCTACACCTTC

D gene: -
V gene: TRBV19
J gene: TRBJ2-3
clone size: -
CDR3 protein: CASSIGQAFTDTQYF
CDR3 DNA: TGTGCCAGTAGTATAGGACAGGCGTTCACAGATACGCAGTATTTT

D gene: -
V gene: TRBV19
J gene: TRBJ1-1
clone size: once
CDR3 protein: CASSIDTSAAAAFF
CDR3 DNA: TGTGCCAGTAGTATAGATACGAGTGCGGCTGCCGCTTTCTTT

D gene: TRBD1
V gene: TRBV20-1
J gene: TRBJ2-7
clone size: -
CDR3 protein: CSARGRTGGYF
CDR3 DNA: TGCAGTGCTAGGGGGCGGACAGGGGGGTACTTC